One sample yielded the 2 T cell receptor beta chains listed below, sequenced in a study of shared T cell receptors in the human thymus. Profiled with immunoSEQ multiplex PCR; TCRdb holds only in-frame clones, not every one. This sample has about 400,000 clones, with approximately 95% found just once. Sequenced: thymocytes. The source of these receptors is a human donor.

The genes are TRBV6-5 and TRBJ2-1; 7 positions match TRBD2. CDR1 MNHEY and CDR2 SVGAGI come from the germline V gene. Trimming at V came to 7 bases and at J to 6 bases, leaving 12 bases not matched to a gene. The CDR3 has 15 residues. CDR3 nucleotide sequence: TGTGCCAGCAACCCACTGACTAGCTTATTCAATGAGCAGTTCTTC. Its protein product is CASNPLTSLFNEQFF.

This clone occurred once. The chain recombines TRBV2 with TRBJ1-1; no reliable D call. The V end lost 3 bases, the J end lost 6 bases, and 11 bases lay between the germline ends. Germline CDR1 is SNHLY and CDR2 is FYNNEI. The CDR3 is made up of 13 amino acids. The CDR3 sequence: CASSEKGVAEAFF. CDR3 nucleotide sequence: TGTGCCAGCAGTGAGAAGGGCGTGGCTGAAGCTTTCTTT. The full variable domain, completed using reference TRBV2 and TRBJ1-1, is EPEVTQTPSHQVTQMGQEVILRCVPISNHLYFYWYRQILGQKVEFLVSFYNNEISEKSEIFDDQFSVERPDGSNFTLKIRSTKLEDSAMYFCASSEKGVAEAFFGQGTRLTVV.